This T cell receptor beta chain was identified during a study of blood T cell repertoires in COVID-19. Germline assignment: CDR1 LNHDA and CDR2 SQIVND (reference sequence). Losses at the gene ends were 3 bases for V and 5 bases for J; bases not matched to a gene: 9. The CDR3 runs to 16 residues. Profiling relied on immunoSEQ multiplex PCR, and the TCRdb table lists in-frame clones only, not all of them. Here the sample spans about 100,000 clones, approximately 89% being singletons. The clonotype was recovered from a woman in her twenties or thirties with acute or convalescent COVID-19. The sequenced sample was peripheral blood. The chain combines TRBV19 with TRBJ2-3, with 9 positions matching TRBD2. DNA for the CDR3: TGTGCCAGTAGTATCGAGCTCAGCGGGGGGCGAGATACGCAGTATTTT. Translating it yields CASSIELSGGRDTQYF.